Each of the 9 T cell receptor beta chains below was sequenced from the same sample in a study of CD8 T cells in Susac syndrome. Random hexamers primed reverse transcription of about 0.45 to 1 ug RNA. MiXCR, applied by TCRdb to the immunoSEQ multiplex PCR reads, yields one record per CDR3 protein. This table holds 130,000 or so distinct CDR3 sequences, 75% to 90% found once. The sequencing input was CD8+ T cells from PBMCs. The receptors come from a human donor with multiple sclerosis.

The V gene is TRBV6-5, the J gene TRBJ1-6; TRBD1 is a possible D gene (5 bases). V was cut by 2 bases and J by 5 bases, with 16 bases left in between. Per the germline V gene, CDR1 is MNHEY and CDR2 is SVGAGI. This CDR3 comprises 17 residues. The CDR3 sequence is CASSYKMGVLNNSPLHF. CDR3 in DNA: TGTGCCAGCAGTTACAAAATGGGGGTTCTAAATAATTCACCCCTCCACTTT.

The CDR3 DNA reads as TGTGCCAGCAGGCCCCTGACAGGCTACAATGAGCAGTTCTTC. Residues: CASRPLTGYNEQFF. The chain has TRBV27 and TRBJ2-1, with D possibly being TRBD1 (6 bases). Germline V CDR1 and CDR2: MNHEY, SMNVEV (reference sequence). V was trimmed by 6 bases and J by 3 bases, leaving 12 bases between them. This CDR3 is 14 amino acids long.

This clonotype showed up just a few times. The J gene is TRBJ2-1, the V gene TRBV6-5; 7 nucleotides align to TRBD2. The CDR3 totals 16 residues. Germline loops: CDR1 MNHEY, CDR2 SVGAGI. V was clipped by 5 bases and J by 6 bases; unmatched bases: 13. The CDR3 spells CASSTDAETSINEQFF. The CDR3 DNA reads TGTGCCAGCAGTACTGACGCGGAGACTAGCATCAATGAGCAGTTCTTC.

The chain links TRBV9 to TRBJ1-2; possibly TRBD1 for D (6 bases). Germline V CDR1 and CDR2: SGDLS, YYNGEE. This CDR3 has 14 amino acids. Deletions cut 3 bases from V and 4 bases from J, with 13 bases between. The chain's CDR3 is CASSEGGSGYGYTF. For the CDR3, the DNA is TGTGCCAGCAGCGAGGGGGGCAGCGGCTATGGCTACACCTTC.

The chain carries TRBV2 and TRBJ1-1; unclear D gene. Trimming cost V 3 bases and J 4 bases, with 6 bases left between them. Germline V gene data show CDR1 as SNHLY and CDR2 as FYNNEI. The CDR3 sequence is 12 residues long. DNA of the CDR3: TGTGCCAGCAGTGATTTTGGCACTGAAGCTTTCTTT. This translates into CASSDFGTEAFF.

The chain recombines TRBV19 with TRBJ2-1; 9 bases map to TRBD1. Germline values: CDR1 LNHDA, CDR2 SQIVND (reference sequence). This CDR3 comprises 19 residues. V shed 3 bases, J shed 0 bases, and the junction held 12 bases outside the gene matches. CDR3 in amino acids: CASSIYSSRTGDSYNEQFF. The CDR3 DNA follows: TGTGCCAGTAGTATTTATAGTTCAAGGACAGGGGACTCCTACAATGAGCAGTTCTTC. The entire variable domain, with the rest obtained from reference TRBV19 and TRBJ2-1, is as follows: DGGITQSPKYLFRKEGQNVTLSCEQNLNHDAMYWYRQDPGQGLRLIYYSQIVNDFQKGDIAEGYSVSREKKESFPLTVTSAQKNPTAFYLCASSIYSSRTGDSYNEQFFGPGTRLTVL.

This chain uses TRBV3-1 with TRBJ2-3; 7 positions agree with TRBD2. The germline V gene has CDR1 LGHDT and CDR2 YNNKEL (reference sequence). There are 16 residues in the CDR3. Unmatched junction bases numbered 6, after V lost 1 base and J lost 2 bases. The DNA of the CDR3 is TGTGCCAGCAGCCAAGTAAGCGGGGCCCTCACAGATACGCAGTATTTT. Translated: CASSQVSGALTDTQYF.

The chain is built from TRBV5-1 and TRBJ2-2; 10 positions agree with TRBD1. Germline V lookup: CDR1 SGHRS, CDR2 YFSETQ. The CDR3 sequence is 17 residues long. After removal of 4 bases from V and 5 bases from J, the junction contained 11 bases not matched to a gene. DNA of the CDR3: TGCGCCAGCAGCGCTACTGCGGGACAGGGGAGGACCGGGGAGCTGTTTTTT. Its protein product is CASSATAGQGRTGELFF.

V usage is TRBV11-1 and J usage is TRBJ2-2; TRBD1 is a possible D gene (5 bases). Germline V CDR1 and CDR2: SGHAT, FQDESV (reference sequence). The length of the CDR3 is 20 residues. Trimming removed 7 bases at V and 0 bases at J, with 27 bases between. CDR3 DNA: TGTGCCAGCACCTTCAGAACAGGCTTCGAAATAGATGCGAACACCGGGGAGCTGTTTTTT. Translated, it gives CASTFRTGFEIDANTGELFF. The complete variable domain, with remaining parts taken from reference TRBV11-1 and TRBJ2-2, reads EAEVAQSPRYKITEKSQAVAFWCDPISGHATLYWYRQILGQGPELLVQFQDESVVDDSQLPKDRFSAERLKGVDSTLKIQPAELGDSAMYLCASTFRTGFEIDANTGELFFGEGSRLTVL.